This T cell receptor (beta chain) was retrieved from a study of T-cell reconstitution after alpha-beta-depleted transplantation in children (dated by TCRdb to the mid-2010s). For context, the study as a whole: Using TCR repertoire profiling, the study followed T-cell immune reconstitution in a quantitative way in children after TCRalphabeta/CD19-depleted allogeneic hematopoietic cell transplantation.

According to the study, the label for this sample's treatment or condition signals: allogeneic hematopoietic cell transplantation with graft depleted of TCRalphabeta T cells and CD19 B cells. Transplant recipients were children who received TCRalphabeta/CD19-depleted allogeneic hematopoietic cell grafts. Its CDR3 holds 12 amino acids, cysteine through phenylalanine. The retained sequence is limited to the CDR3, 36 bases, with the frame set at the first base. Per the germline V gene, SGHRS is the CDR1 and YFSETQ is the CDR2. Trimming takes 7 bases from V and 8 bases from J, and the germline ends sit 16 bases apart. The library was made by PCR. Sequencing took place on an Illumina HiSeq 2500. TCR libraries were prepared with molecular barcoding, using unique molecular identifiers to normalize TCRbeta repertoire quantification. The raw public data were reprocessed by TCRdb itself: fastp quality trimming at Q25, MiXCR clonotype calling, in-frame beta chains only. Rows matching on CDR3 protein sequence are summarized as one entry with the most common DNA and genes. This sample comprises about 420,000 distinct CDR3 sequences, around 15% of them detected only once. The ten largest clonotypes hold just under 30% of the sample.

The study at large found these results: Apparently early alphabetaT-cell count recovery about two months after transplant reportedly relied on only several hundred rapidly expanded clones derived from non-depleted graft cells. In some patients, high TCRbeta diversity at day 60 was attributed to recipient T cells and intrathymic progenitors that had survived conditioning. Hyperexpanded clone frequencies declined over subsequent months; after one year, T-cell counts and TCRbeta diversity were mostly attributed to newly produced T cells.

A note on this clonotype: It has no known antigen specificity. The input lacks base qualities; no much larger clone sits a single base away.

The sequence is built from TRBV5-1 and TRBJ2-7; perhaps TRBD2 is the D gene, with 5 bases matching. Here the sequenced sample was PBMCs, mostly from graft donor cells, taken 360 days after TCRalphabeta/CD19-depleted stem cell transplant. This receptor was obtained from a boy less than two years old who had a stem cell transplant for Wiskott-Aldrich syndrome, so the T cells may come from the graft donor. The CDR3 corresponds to CASRQRVLKQYF. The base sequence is TGCGCCAGCCGCCAGAGGGTCCTCAAGCAGTACTTC. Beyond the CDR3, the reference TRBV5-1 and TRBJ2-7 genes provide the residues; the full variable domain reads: KAGVTQTPRYLIKTRGQQVTLSCSPISGHRSVSWYQQTPGQGLQFLFEYFSETQRNKGNFPGRFSGRQFSNSRSEMNVSTLELGDSALYLCASRQRVLKQYFGPGTRLTVT.